The 15 T cell receptor beta chains in this list originate from one sample, sequenced in a study of T-cell memory formation after mild COVID-19. One entry per CDR3 protein, called by TCRdb with MiXCR from the 5' RACE reads. The sample contains some 270,000 distinct CDR3 sequences, less than 20% of which appear only once. Material: PBMCs or a T cell subset sorted from them (not recorded which). Every receptor here comes from an adult woman who had mild COVID-19 (a few samples of this study predate the infection). Cell type and time point are not known.

For the CDR3, the DNA is TGTGCCAGCAGCTTAGCTGCCCCCTCCCTAGCGGGAGTATTGGTTGAGCAGTTCTTC. As protein: CASSLAAPSLAGVLVEQFF. The J gene is TRBJ2-1, the V gene TRBV7-2; TRBD2 matches at 10 bases. Germline CDR1 is SGHTA and CDR2 is FQGNSA. This CDR3 has 19 amino acids. Germline trimming cut 0 bases from V and 9 bases from J; bases unmatched to any gene: 17.

DNA for the CDR3: TGTGCCAGCAGTCCCGGGAGCCAAACAGGGGACGTTCGGGACACCTTC. Protein product: CASSPGSQTGDVRDTF. The chain joins TRBV6-1 to TRBJ1-2, with TRBD1 matching 7 bases. This CDR3 has 16 amino acids. The junction had 21 bases not matched to a gene; V was cut back by 5 bases and J by 12 bases. Per the germline V gene, CDR1 is MNHNS and CDR2 is SASEGT.

The genes are TRBV20-1 and TRBJ2-4; D is unresolved. The length of the CDR3 is 14 residues. The germline V gene has CDR1 DFQATT and CDR2 SNEGSKA (reference sequence). The V and J ends lost 3 bases and 7 bases respectively, with 16 bases between them. This CDR3 reads CSASVPLAQNIQYF. The CDR3 bases are TGCAGTGCTAGCGTGCCCCTCGCTCAGAACATTCAGTACTTC.

This sequence joins TRBV7-2 and TRBJ2-2; the D gene could be TRBD1 or TRBD2 (6 bases each). The CDR3 loop spans 18 amino acids. Trimming removed 3 bases from V and 0 bases from J, with 17 bases in between. Germline values: CDR1 SGHTA, CDR2 FQGNSA. As DNA, the CDR3 is TGTGCCAGCAGCTTGAAAATCGGGGGCCCCTCGAACACCGGGGAGCTGTTTTTT. Translated, it gives CASSLKIGGPSNTGELFF.

This clonotype showed up just a few times. The chain has TRBV20-1 and TRBJ1-2, with D tentatively TRBD1 (5 bases). The CDR3 contains 15 residues. V gave up 0 bases and J gave up 5 bases, with 16 bases separating them. Germline values: CDR1 DFQATT, CDR2 SNEGSKA (reference sequence). CDR3 in amino acids: CSARDHEGLSYGYTF. The CDR3 bases are TGCAGTGCTAGAGATCATGAGGGGCTAAGTTATGGCTACACCTTC.

This clonotype has more than one count but fewer than ten. The rearrangement joins TRBV7-2 to TRBJ2-4, with TRBD2 matching 8 bases. The trim removed 1 base at V and 4 bases at J, leaving 3 bases unmatched. Germline lookup yields CDR1 SGHTA and CDR2 FQGNSA. The CDR3 consists of 15 residues. CDR3 bases: TGTGCCAGCAGCTTAGACGGGAGGGGGAAAAACATTCAGTACTTC. This encodes CASSLDGRGKNIQYF.

The chain is built from TRBV21-1 and TRBJ2-2; the table's TRBD2 call for D was not verified on the DNA. TRBV21-1 is noted as a pseudogene. There are 15 residues in the CDR3. The CDR3 coding sequence is TGTGCCAGCAGCGTCGACGGAAGCGGGACCGGGGAGCTGTTTTTT. It specifies CASSVDGSGTGELFF.

The chain combines TRBV12-5 with TRBJ2-3; 8 nucleotides line up with TRBD2. This CDR3 has 14 residues. After removal of 3 bases from V and 6 bases from J, the junction contained 5 bases not matched to a gene. CDR1 is LGHNT, CDR2 FRNRAP, per germline. The CDR3 protein is CASGLAGVSDTQYF. The DNA of the CDR3 is TGTGCTAGTGGTTTAGCGGGGGTTTCGGATACGCAGTATTTT.

This clonotype was observed a handful of times. This chain connects TRBV4-1 to TRBJ1-1; 7 nucleotides align to TRBD1. Trimming cost V 2 bases and J 7 bases; bases outside gene matches: 10. The CDR3 is 15 amino acids. The germline V gene encodes CDR1 MGHRA and CDR2 YSYEKL. The CDR3 is CASSQILTGASEAFF. CDR3 sequence (DNA): TGCGCCAGCAGCCAAATACTTACAGGGGCGAGTGAAGCTTTCTTT.

This clonotype was observed many times. The V and J genes are TRBV2 and TRBJ2-1; tentatively, D is TRBD2 (7 bases). The CDR3 covers 16 residues. Trimming took off 6 bases at V and 5 bases at J, with 20 bases between the two ends. Germline V CDR1 and CDR2: SNHLY, FYNNEI. CDR3 DNA sequence: TGTGCCAGCAGGGCCTTTTGGGGGGGCGGCCACAATGAGCAGTTCTTC. Translation gives CASRAFWGGGHNEQFF.

The J gene is TRBJ1-4, the V gene TRBV27; D gene unclear. Trimming removed 5 bases at V and 3 bases at J, with 16 bases between. Germline CDR1 reads MNHEY; CDR2 reads SMNVEV (reference sequence). The CDR3 loop spans 16 amino acids. The CDR3 sequence: CASSPASGLANEKLFF. The DNA of the CDR3 is TGTGCCAGCAGTCCCGCCTCGGGTCTCGCTAATGAAAAACTGTTTTTT.

This clonotype has more than one count but fewer than ten. The chain combines TRBV4-1 with TRBJ2-2, with TRBD2 matching 13 bases. From germline, CDR1 is MGHRA and CDR2 YSYEKL. J was trimmed by 6 bases and V by 4 bases; bases with no gene match: 5. The CDR3 totals 16 residues. The CDR3 sequence: CASSLPGLAGAGELFF. The CDR3 region has the DNA TGCGCCAGCAGCCTTCCCGGACTAGCGGGGGCCGGGGAGCTGTTTTTT.

This clonotype was seen more than once but under ten times. The chain combines TRBV12-3 or TRBV12-4 with TRBJ2-2; TRBD2 is a possible D gene (5 bases). The length of the CDR3 is 13 residues. Trimming shortened V by 5 bases and J by 7 bases, and 11 bases separated the two germline ends. CDR3 coding DNA: TGTGCCAGCAGTCGCCAAGGAGGCGGGGAGCTGTTTTTT. Protein sequence: CASSRQGGGELFF.

The table lists this clonotype with a few counts. The rearrangement uses TRBV6-5 and TRBJ1-3, with D hard to call. Trimming stripped 2 bases from V and 0 bases from J, with 5 bases between. Germline CDR1 MNHEY, CDR2 SVGAGI. The CDR3 is made up of 14 amino acids. In nucleotides, the CDR3 is TGTGCCAGCAGTTACCGGGGCTCTGGAAACACCATATATTTT. It translates to CASSYRGSGNTIYF.

J is TRBJ1-4 and V is TRBV2, with D possibly being TRBD1 (5 bases). Germline V gene sequence: CDR1 SNHLY, CDR2 FYNNEI. V dropped 7 bases and J dropped 10 bases, with 16 bases sitting between them. The CDR3 runs to 13 residues. This CDR3 reads CASIRGVKGKLFF. CDR3 bases: TGTGCCAGCATCAGAGGGGTGAAGGGAAAACTGTTTTTT.